Given below is one TCR beta chain in context. Its antigen is unidentified. This record belongs to a study of shared clonotypes between healthy human individuals. Study context: Per donor, CD8 memory used one plate, CD8 naive used two, CD4 memory used three and CD4 naive used three. Study-level results: Non-shared clonotypes were found to have lower generation probabilities than the clonotypes that were shared by all four of the sorted-subset donors. Limited genetic and exposure-history diversity came from having few donors.

In the CD4+ fraction, cells were divided into CD45RA+ naive and CD45RA-negative memory subsets. Method: immunoSEQ multiplex PCR; TCRdb's copy keeps in-frame clones and lacks some. The sample carries 2 million to 3 million clones, 80% to 95% recorded once. V lost 0 bases and J 0 bases, leaving 13 bases between the germline ends. The CDR3 extends over 17 amino acids. The germline V gene encodes CDR1 SGHRS and CDR2 YFSETQ. The sequence derives from a man in his late teens or twenties in good health. Some clones in this sample may be carry-over from other donors' samples. Sequenced input: naive CD4+ T cells from PBMCs. Sample subset: CD45RA+ positively selected. V is TRBV5-1 and J is TRBJ1-3; D possibly corresponds to TRBD1 (5 bases). DNA of the CDR3: TGCGCCAGCAGCTTGGCCGGGTCAGGGAGCTCTGGAAACACCATATATTTT. Its protein is CASSLAGSGSSGNTIYF.